Given below is one T cell receptor (beta chain) in context. Its antigen is still unknown. The record originates from a study of STAT3 mutations in large granular lymphocyte leukemia. V was cut by 0 bases and J by 6 bases, with 21 bases left in between. CDR3 size: 17 residues. Germline V lookup: CDR1 SGHRS, CDR2 YFSETQ. TCRdb keeps only in-frame clones here, not all; method: immunoSEQ multiplex PCR. The sample yields several thousand clones, around 52% seen once. Points from the study as a whole: All newly emerging clones after therapy were STAT3 wild type. At least one immunodominant TCR beta clonotype appeared in every T-cell large granular lymphocyte leukemia patient. Some patients had persisting codominant clonotypes that could mask small clones.

The chain joins TRBV5-1 to TRBJ1-2; D is unresolved. The sequence was obtained from a boy aged 5-17 years with T-cell large granular lymphocyte leukemia. Some clones in this sample may be carry-over from other donors' samples. Sequencing was done on a sample of peripheral blood mononuclear cells. The CDR3: CASSLENFGLASDGYTF. The CDR3 DNA is TGCGCCAGCAGCTTGGAGAACTTTGGACTGGCGTCTGATGGCTACACCTTC. The variable domain in full, completed from reference TRBV5-1 and TRBJ1-2, reads KAGVTQTPRYLIKTRGQQVTLSCSPISGHRSVSWYQQTPGQGLQFLFEYFSETQRNKGNFPGRFSGRQFSNSRSEMNVSTLELGDSALYLCASSLENFGLASDGYTFGSGTRLTVV.